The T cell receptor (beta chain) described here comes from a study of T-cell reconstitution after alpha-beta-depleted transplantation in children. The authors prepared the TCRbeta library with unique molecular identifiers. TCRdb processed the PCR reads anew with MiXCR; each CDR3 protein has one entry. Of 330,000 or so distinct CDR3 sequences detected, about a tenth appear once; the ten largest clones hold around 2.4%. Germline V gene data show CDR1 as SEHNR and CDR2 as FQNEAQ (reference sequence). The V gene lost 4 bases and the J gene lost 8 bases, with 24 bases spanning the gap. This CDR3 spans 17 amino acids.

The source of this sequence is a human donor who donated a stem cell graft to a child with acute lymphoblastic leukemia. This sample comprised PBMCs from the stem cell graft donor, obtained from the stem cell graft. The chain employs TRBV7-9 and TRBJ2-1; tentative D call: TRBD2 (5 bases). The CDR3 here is CASSSFPSLARVDEQFF. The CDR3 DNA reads TGTGCCAGCAGCTCATTTCCTTCGCTAGCCCGAGTAGATGAGCAGTTCTTC. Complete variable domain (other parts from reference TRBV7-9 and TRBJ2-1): DTGVSQNPRHKITKRGQNVTFRCDPISEHNRLYWYRQTLGQGPEFLTYFQNEAQLEKSRLLSDRFSAERPKGSFSTLEIQRTEQGDSAMYLCASSSFPSLARVDEQFFGPGTRLTVL.